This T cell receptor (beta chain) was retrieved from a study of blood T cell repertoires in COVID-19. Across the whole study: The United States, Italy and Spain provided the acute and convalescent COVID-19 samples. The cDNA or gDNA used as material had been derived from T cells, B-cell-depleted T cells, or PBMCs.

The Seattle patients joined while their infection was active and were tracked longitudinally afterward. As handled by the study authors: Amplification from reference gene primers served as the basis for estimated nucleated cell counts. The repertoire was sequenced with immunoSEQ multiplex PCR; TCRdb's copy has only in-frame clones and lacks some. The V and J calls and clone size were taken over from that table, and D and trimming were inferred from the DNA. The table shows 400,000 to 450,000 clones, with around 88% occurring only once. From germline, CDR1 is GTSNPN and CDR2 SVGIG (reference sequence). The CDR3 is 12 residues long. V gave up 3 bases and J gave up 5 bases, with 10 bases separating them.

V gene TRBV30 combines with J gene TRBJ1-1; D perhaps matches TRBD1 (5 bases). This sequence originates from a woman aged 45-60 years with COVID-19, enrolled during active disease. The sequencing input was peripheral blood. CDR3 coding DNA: TGTGCCTGGAGACCTGCAGGGACTGAAGCTTTCTTT. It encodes CAWRPAGTEAFF.